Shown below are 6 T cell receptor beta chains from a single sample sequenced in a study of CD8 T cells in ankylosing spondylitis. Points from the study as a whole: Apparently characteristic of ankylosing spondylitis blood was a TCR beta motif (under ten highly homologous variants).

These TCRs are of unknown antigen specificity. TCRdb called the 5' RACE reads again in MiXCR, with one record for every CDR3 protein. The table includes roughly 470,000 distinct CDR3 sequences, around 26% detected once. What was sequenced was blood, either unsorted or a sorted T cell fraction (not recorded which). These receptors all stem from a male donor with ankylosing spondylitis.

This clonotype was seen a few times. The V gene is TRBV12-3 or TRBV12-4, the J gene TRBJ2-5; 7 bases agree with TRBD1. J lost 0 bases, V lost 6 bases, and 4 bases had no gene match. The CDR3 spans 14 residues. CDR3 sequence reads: CASSYGQDQETQYF. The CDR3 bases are TGTGCCAGCAGCTACGGACAGGACCAAGAGACCCAGTACTTC.

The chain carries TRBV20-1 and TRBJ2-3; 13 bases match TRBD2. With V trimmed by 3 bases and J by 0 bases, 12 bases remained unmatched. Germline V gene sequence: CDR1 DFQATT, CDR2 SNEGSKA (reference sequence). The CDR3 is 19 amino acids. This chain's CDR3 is CSASPTSGRGTTSTDTQYF. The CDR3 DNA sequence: TGCAGTGCTAGTCCAACTAGCGGGAGGGGGACCACTAGCACAGATACGCAGTATTTT.

CDR3 residues: CASSYRAEGGGDTQYF. DNA for the CDR3: TGTGCCAGCAGTTACAGGGCGGAAGGAGGGGGAGATACGCAGTATTTT. The J gene is TRBJ2-3, the V gene TRBV6-5, with D perhaps TRBD1 or TRBD2 (6 bases each). The CDR3 spans 16 residues. Trimming stripped 2 bases from V and 5 bases from J, with 17 bases between. Germline assignment: CDR1 MNHEY and CDR2 SVGAGI.

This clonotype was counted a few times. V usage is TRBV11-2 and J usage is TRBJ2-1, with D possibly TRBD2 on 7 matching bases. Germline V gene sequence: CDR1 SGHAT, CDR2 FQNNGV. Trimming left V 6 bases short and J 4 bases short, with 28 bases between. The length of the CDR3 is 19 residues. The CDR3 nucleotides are TGTGCCAGCAGTCGTATCAGGGGACTAACCCTAGTTGGGTACAATGAGCAGTTCTTC. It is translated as CASSRIRGLTLVGYNEQFF.

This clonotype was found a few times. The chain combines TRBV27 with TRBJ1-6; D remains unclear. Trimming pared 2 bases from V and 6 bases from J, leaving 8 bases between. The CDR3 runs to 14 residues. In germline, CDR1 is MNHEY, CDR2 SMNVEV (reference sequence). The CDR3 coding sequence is TGTGCCAGCAGTTTAGTACGGGGTAATTCACCCCTCCACTTT. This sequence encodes CASSLVRGNSPLHF.

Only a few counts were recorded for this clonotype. The CDR3 here is CASSSRGGEKLFF. In nucleotides, the CDR3 is TGTGCCAGCAGCTCCCGGGGGGGGGAAAAACTGTTTTTT. The rearrangement uses TRBV11-2 and TRBJ1-4; D is possibly TRBD1 (5 bases). The CDR3 totals 13 residues. CDR1 is SGHAT and CDR2 is FQNNGV in the germline V gene. Trimming took off 4 bases at V and 8 bases at J, with 11 bases between the two ends.